This entry lists 4 T cell receptor beta chains sequenced from one sample in a study of T-cell reconstitution after alpha-beta-depleted transplantation in children (dated by TCRdb to the mid-2010s). What this sample's treatment or condition label stands for: allogeneic hematopoietic cell transplantation with graft depleted of TCRalphabeta T cells and CD19 B cells. Libraries were made using PCR. The instrument was an Illumina HiSeq 2500. TCR library preparation used molecular barcoding, with unique molecular identifiers applied to normalize quantification of the TCRbeta repertoire. TCRdb reran the public reads through fastp at Q25 and MiXCR, keeping productive beta chains. Identical CDR3 proteins give one entry, which carries the most common genes and DNA. The sample table lists 200,000 to 250,000 distinct CDR3 sequences, around 9.9% of them with a count of one. The top ten hold 25% to 30% of the sample.

The source material was PBMCs, sampled before TCRalphabeta/CD19-depleted stem cell transplant. Receptors originate from a child younger than two with acute myeloid leukemia, due to receive a stem cell transplant.

At least ten counts were recorded for this clonotype. V and J are TRBV10-3 and TRBJ1-1; no reliable D call. The ends were cut back, 5 bases at V and 4 bases at J, with 5 bases in the middle. Germline CDR1 and CDR2: ENHRY and SYGVKD. The CDR3 extends over 11 amino acids. The CDR3 sequence is CAISSGTEAFF. Here the CDR3 DNA reads TGTGCCATCAGTTCGGGCACTGAAGCTTTCTTT.

This clonotype was found many times. This chain links TRBV29-1 with TRBJ1-1; possible D gene TRBD1, 5 bases. CDR1 is SQVTM and CDR2 is ANQGSEA in the germline V gene. The CDR3 is 13 residues long. The V and J ends lost 8 bases and 1 base respectively, with 14 bases between them. CDR3 in DNA: TGCAGCACGCACAGGACACCGAACACTGAAGCTTTCTTT. Its protein product is CSTHRTPNTEAFF.

A remark on this clonotype: A much larger clone differs from this one at a single base, so this may be a read error. V and J are TRBV18 and TRBJ1-3, with D tentatively TRBD1 (5 bases). This CDR3 spans 16 amino acids. Trimming left V 3 bases short and J 3 bases short, with 15 bases between. Germline CDR1 and CDR2: KGHSH and LQKENI. The CDR3 coding sequence is TGTGCCAGCTCACCGTCGGGGGGTCCAGATGGAAACACCATATATTTT. Protein sequence: CASSPSGGPDGNTIYF.

This clonotype was observed once. One end of the junction varies from germline; a read error may be responsible. This chain links TRBV20-1 with TRBJ1-5; D unresolved. CDR1 DFQATT and CDR2 SNEGSKA come from the germline V gene (reference sequence). The CDR3 loop spans 15 amino acids. The chain's CDR3 is CTAITSGTPSRAQHF. The CDR3 nucleotides are TGCACTGCTATTACCTCTGGAACCCCGTCGCGGGCCCAGCATTTT.